What follows are 25 T cell receptor beta chains derived from one specimen sequenced in a study of T cell clonotyping in hematopoietic cell transplantation. Using immunoSEQ multiplex PCR, the repertoire was profiled, and TCRdb retains in-frame clones only, with some absent. Here the sample spans tens of thousands of clones, over 60% being singletons. Time point reported: recipient sample about 28 days before transplant, after cytoreduction. The material sequenced was peripheral blood mononuclear cells, taken before stem cell transplant. These TCRs come from a woman aged 30 to 39 with chronic myeloid leukemia. Some clones in this sample may be carry-over from other donors' samples.

This clone was found a few times. The rearrangement joins TRBV29-1 to TRBJ1-2; D possibly corresponds to TRBD1 (6 bases). The CDR3 spans 10 residues. In germline, CDR1 is SQVTM, CDR2 ANQGSEA. Trimming took 7 bases from V and 14 from J, leaving 17 bases between them. The CDR3 is CSATTRGKTF. The CDR3, as DNA: TGCAGCGCCACAACCAGGGGTAAGACCTTC.

This sequence joins TRBV6-1 and TRBJ2-3; D is unclear. The V end lost 5 bases, the J end lost 3 bases, and 3 bases lay between the germline ends. Germline assignment: CDR1 MNHNS and CDR2 SASEGT. The CDR3 length is 11 residues. In DNA form, the CDR3 reads TGTGCCAGCAGTAAAACAGATACGCAGTATTTT. Translating it yields CASSKTDTQYF.

This sequence joins TRBV5-1 and TRBJ1-4; D gene uncertain. There are 15 residues in the CDR3. CDR1 and CDR2 from the germline V gene are SGHRS and YFSETQ. Trimming pared 0 bases from V and 0 bases from J, leaving 6 bases between. DNA of the CDR3: TGCGCCAGCAGCTTGGGCCGGGCAACTAATGAAAAACTGTTTTTT. Residues: CASSLGRATNEKLFF.

The J gene is TRBJ1-1, the V gene TRBV6-1; unclear D gene. The CDR3 sequence is 14 residues long. V lost 5 bases to trimming and J lost 0 bases, with 10 bases between them. The germline V gene encodes CDR1 MNHNS and CDR2 SASEGT. The CDR3: CASSLGRLNTEAFF. The DNA of the CDR3 is TGTGCCAGCAGTCTCGGGCGGTTGAACACTGAAGCTTTCTTT.

This clone was detected once. The genes are TRBV30 and TRBJ1-4, with D perhaps matching TRBD1 (6 bases). The CDR3 is made up of 13 amino acids. V gave up 0 bases and J gave up 15 bases, with 17 bases separating them. Germline CDR1 reads GTSNPN; CDR2 reads SVGIG (reference sequence). CDR3 in amino acids: CAWSVQRGANMFF. CDR3 DNA: TGTGCCTGGAGTGTACAACGGGGGGCAAATATGTTTTTT. The complete variable domain, with remaining parts taken from reference TRBV30 and TRBJ1-4, reads SQTIHQWPATLVQPVGSPLSLECTVEGTSNPNLYWYRQAAGRGLQLLFYSVGIGQISSEVPQNLSASRPQDRQFILSSKKLLLSDSGFYLCAWSVQRGANMFFGSGTQLSVL.

The chain couples TRBV10-3 to TRBJ1-2; 8 bases are shared with TRBD1. The CDR3 runs to 17 residues. Trimming took 2 bases from V and 4 from J; bases not matched to a gene: 12. In germline, CDR1 is ENHRY, CDR2 SYGVKD. The CDR3 region has the DNA TGTGCCATCAGTGAGGGGGGACAGGCATTAAGGAGCTATGGCTACACCTTC. Amino acids: CAISEGGQALRSYGYTF.

The V and J genes are TRBV30 and TRBJ1-5; maybe TRBD1 (6 bases). Looked up from germline, CDR1 is GTSNPN and CDR2 is SVGIG (reference sequence). V lost 7 bases and J lost 6, with 16 bases in between. The CDR3 totals 13 residues. The CDR3 loop reads CAYSEQGSQPQHF. The CDR3 DNA reads TGTGCCTACTCAGAACAGGGATCTCAGCCCCAGCATTTT.

This clone was recorded once. The J gene is TRBJ1-2, the V gene TRBV2; D gene unclear. CDR1 SNHLY and CDR2 FYNNEI come from the germline V gene. This CDR3 spans 13 amino acids. Trimming removed 8 bases from V and 8 bases from J, with 18 bases in between. CDR3 nucleotide sequence: TGTGCCAGCTGGACTCCAGCCCGGCAGGGCTACACCTTC. As protein: CASWTPARQGYTF.

The CDR3 sequence: CASSQEASSYQETQYF. The CDR3 region has the DNA TGTGCCAGCAGCCAAGAAGCTAGCAGCTACCAAGAGACCCAGTACTTC. The chain combines TRBV4-2 with TRBJ2-5; TRBD2 might be the D (5 bases). Germline values: CDR1 LGHNA, CDR2 YNFKEQ. Trimming pared 0 bases from V and 0 bases from J, leaving 11 bases between. The CDR3 loop spans 16 amino acids.

There are a few counts of this clone. V is TRBV7-2 and J is TRBJ2-5; D is uncertain. V was clipped by 1 base and J by 1 base, with 13 bases between them. Looked up from germline, CDR1 is SGHTA and CDR2 is FQGNSA. This CDR3 region has 16 residues. CDR3 nucleotides: TGTGCCAGCAGCTTAGGTGCGTTGAGACTCCAAGAGACCCAGTACTTC. Translated, it gives CASSLGALRLQETQYF.

The V call is TRBV5-6, the J call TRBJ1-2; D not certain. The CDR3 has 14 residues. The V gene's germline CDR1 is SGHDT and CDR2 YYEEEE. Between the trimmed V and J ends, which lost 0 bases and 3 bases, there was a span of 9 bases. For the CDR3, the DNA is TGTGCCAGCAGCTTGGGTGCGCAGTACTATGGCTACACCTTC. Its protein is CASSLGAQYYGYTF.

The rearrangement links TRBV29-1 to TRBJ2-6; a weak D match, TRBD2 (5 bases). CDR3 length equals 15 residues. Germline CDR1 and CDR2: SQVTM and ANQGSEA. The V end lost 0 bases, the J end lost 10 bases, and 16 bases lay between the germline ends. As DNA, the CDR3 is TGCAGCGTTGAAGAAGGTAGAGGGATAGTAAACGTCCTGACTTTC. Translation gives CSVEEGRGIVNVLTF.

The V call is TRBV19, the J call TRBJ1-2; D might be TRBD1 (5 bases). Trimming stripped 3 bases from V and 6 bases from J, with 20 bases between. Per the germline V gene, CDR1 is LNHDA and CDR2 is SQIVND (reference sequence). The CDR3 has 16 residues. In DNA form, the CDR3 reads TGTGCCAGTAGTATTTGGACCCCGCGCCCGGGGCATGGCTACACCTTC. Its protein is CASSIWTPRPGHGYTF.

This clone has more than one count but fewer than ten. The chain employs TRBV27 and TRBJ1-1, with a tentative D call TRBD1 (5 bases). There are 11 residues in the CDR3. The V gene's germline CDR1 is MNHEY and CDR2 SMNVEV (reference sequence). Deletions cut 7 bases from V and 4 bases from J, with 7 bases between. CDR3 residues: CASTGGTEAFF. CDR3 DNA sequence: TGTGCCAGCACCGGGGGCACTGAAGCTTTCTTT.

The gene calls are TRBV7-3 and TRBJ2-3; tentatively, D is TRBD2 (5 bases). Germline V CDR1 and CDR2: SGHTA, FQGTGA. V was pared by 1 base and J by 6 bases, with 11 bases between. The CDR3 covers 14 residues. CDR3 sequence: CASSLSPWRDTQYF. CDR3 nucleotides: TGTGCCAGCAGCTTAAGCCCATGGAGGGATACGCAGTATTTT.

The chain has TRBV11-2 and TRBJ1-2; no clear D gene. CDR1 SGHAT and CDR2 FQNNGV come from the germline V gene. V was shortened by 1 base and J by 2 bases, with 8 bases between the two germline ends. The length of the CDR3 is 14 residues. As DNA, the CDR3 is TGTGCCAGCAGCTTAGCGGGTTACAACTATGGCTACACCTTC. Amino acids: CASSLAGYNYGYTF.

The chain employs TRBV19 and TRBJ2-7; possibly TRBD2 for D (6 bases). The V and J ends lost 11 bases and 1 base respectively, with 18 bases between them. The CDR3 covers 14 residues. CDR1 is LNHDA, CDR2 SQIVND, per germline (reference sequence). This CDR3 is CAPRVREGSYEQYF. CDR3 DNA: TGTGCCCCTAGGGTGCGGGAAGGTTCCTACGAGCAGTACTTC.

The chain is built from TRBV6-1 and TRBJ1-2; no firm D call. The CDR3 length is 14 residues. Trimming shortened V by 1 base and J by 2 bases, and 8 bases separated the two germline ends. Germline V lookup: CDR1 MNHNS, CDR2 SASEGT. The CDR3 reads CASSEGRGNYGYTF. The CDR3 DNA is TGTGCCAGCAGTGAAGGGCGCGGAAACTATGGCTACACCTTC.

V usage is TRBV7-8 and J usage is TRBJ2-2; D unresolved. This CDR3 is 14 amino acids long. Trimming took 1 base from V and 2 from J, leaving 5 bases between them. Germline V gene sequence: CDR1 SGHVS, CDR2 FQNEAQ. CDR3 protein: CASSLEVNTGELFF. The CDR3 DNA follows: TGTGCCAGCAGCTTAGAAGTTAACACCGGGGAGCTGTTTTTT.

V gene TRBV30 combines with J gene TRBJ1-3; the D gene is possibly TRBD1 (5 bases). Germline V CDR1 and CDR2: GTSNPN, SVGIG (reference sequence). CDR3 length: 12 residues. V gave up 5 bases and J gave up 8 bases, with 13 bases separating them. The CDR3 coding sequence is TGTGCCTGGCTCGAGGGGAGGGACACCATATATTTT. As protein: CAWLEGRDTIYF. The full variable domain, with the rest looked up from reference TRBV30 and TRBJ1-3, is SQTIHQWPATLVQPVGSPLSLECTVEGTSNPNLYWYRQAAGRGLQLLFYSVGIGQISSEVPQNLSASRPQDRQFILSSKKLLLSDSGFYLCAWLEGRDTIYFGEGSWLTVV.

The CDR3 loop is CASSFRLSVTEAFF. CDR3 in DNA: TGTGCCAGCAGTTTTCGGCTATCGGTCACTGAAGCTTTCTTT. The gene calls are TRBV27 and TRBJ1-1; unclear D gene. V lost 3 bases and J lost 4, with 12 bases in between. The CDR3 runs to 14 residues. Germline V gene data show CDR1 as MNHEY and CDR2 as SMNVEV (reference sequence).

This clone appeared a few times. The gene calls are TRBV27 and TRBJ1-2; the match to TRBD1 covers 10 bases. V gave up 8 bases and J gave up 8 bases; unmatched junction bases: 8. The CDR3 consists of 13 residues. Germline lookup yields CDR1 MNHEY and CDR2 SMNVEV (reference sequence). CDR3 DNA: TGTGCCAGCTCAAGGGACAGGGGTTTAGGCTACACCTTC. This encodes CASSRDRGLGYTF.

CDR3 loop: CASRKKIADTQYF. CDR3 DNA sequence: TGTGCCAGCAGGAAGAAGATCGCAGATACGCAGTATTTT. This rearrangement joins TRBV2 to TRBJ2-3; no firm D call. The CDR3 has 13 amino acids. V shed 6 bases and J shed 4 bases, with 11 bases lying between them. Germline V gene sequence: CDR1 SNHLY, CDR2 FYNNEI.

The genes are TRBV29-1 and TRBJ1-1; 11 nucleotides agree with TRBD1. This CDR3 is built from 14 residues. Germline-derived CDR1 and CDR2 are SQVTM and ANQGSEA. With 6 bases clipped from V and 6 bases from J, the junction kept 9 bases outside the gene matches. Written as DNA, the CDR3 is TGCAGCGTCATCCGGGACAGGGGGAAGGCTGAAGCTTTCTTT. This gives the protein CSVIRDRGKAEAFF.

This clone was picked up a small number of times. The chain uses TRBV29-1 and TRBJ1-2; tentatively, D is TRBD1 (6 bases). Trimming cost V 6 bases and J 4 bases, with 9 bases left between them. This CDR3 comprises 11 residues. The germline V gene encodes CDR1 SQVTM and CDR2 ANQGSEA. CDR3 DNA sequence: TGCAGCGTCTCACAGGGCTATGGCTACACCTTC. Its translation is CSVSQGYGYTF.